The entry below gives a single T cell receptor (beta chain) sequence along with its context. It has no known antigen specificity. No much larger clone exists at a distance of one base, and base qualities are not known. The data derive from a study of OX40 agonist ivuxolimab in advanced cancers. For the study in its entirety: Ivuxolimab, which targeted the costimulatory receptor OX40 (CD134), was an agonistic, fully human IgG2 monoclonal antibody. Intravenous ivuxolimab was administered to patients every 2 weeks at six dose levels: 0.01, 0.1, 0.3, 1.5, 3 and 10 mg/kg. Of the roughly 52 dose-escalation patients, hepatocellular carcinoma was present in about 19, melanoma in around 15, renal cell carcinoma in 9 and head and neck cancer in 9. In the dose-escalation cohort, more than 75% of patients were male, and the mean age was approximately 60 years, with a range of about 23 to 80. Prior anti-PD-1, anti-PD-L1 or anti-CTLA-4 therapy was permitted, and 40% of dose-escalation patients had received checkpoint inhibitors. Partial responses were achieved by three dose-escalation patients, of whom one had hepatocellular carcinoma and two had cutaneous melanoma. The purpose of peripheral TCRbeta sequencing was to test whether ivuxolimab changed TCR sequence diversity and led to clonal T-cell expansion. The monotherapy dose-escalation portion (N of about 47 patients) of the phase I ivuxolimab trial is reported in the paper. Broad study findings and their caveats: The antigen specificity of the clonally expanded peripheral T cells was not determined. After ivuxolimab, CD8+ T cells had more expanded clones than CD4+ T cells on average. Low levels of normalized T-cell clonal expansion were also seen in some nonresponding patients. At doses of 0.1 to 3.0 mg/kg, clonal expansion of both CD4+ and CD8+ T cells in blood was seen between baseline and week 6. In the 0.1-3.0 mg/kg groups, partial responders had among the lowest normalized peripheral clonal expansion, particularly in CD8+ T cells.

The CDR3 numbers 13 residues from cysteine through phenylalanine. Only the CDR3 DNA is retained, 39 bases long and in frame from the first base. The V and J ends are trimmed by 1 base and 4 bases, leaving 8 bases between them. CDR1 and CDR2 were assigned from the germline V gene as SGHDN and FVKESK. The trial excluded patients who had a history of autoimmune disease or who were on systemic immunosuppression. Peripheral blood for TCR sequencing was collected from all dose cohorts at baseline, on cycle 4 day 1, and on cycle 7 day 1. Samples were obtained from an open-label, multicenter, first-in-human phase I dose-escalation trial of ivuxolimab. The trial enrolled adults with locally advanced or metastatic head and neck squamous cell, hepatocellular, melanoma or renal cell carcinoma. CD4+ and CD8+ T cells were sorted separately from peripheral blood before TCR sequencing. Genomic DNA was extracted from sorted cells for sequencing of the TCRbeta CDR3 region. The immunoSEQ Assay was used for sequencing of TCRbeta CDR3 regions. In its TCRdb copy, this immuneACCESS table keeps in-frame sequences only and misses some clones. Where compared with another copy, unresolved V genes explain less than half of these, and the others have no known cause. The table for this sample lists tens of thousands of clones; approximately 89% of them were counted only once. Around 9.3% of the sample rests with the top ten.

The source material was CD4+ or CD8+ T cells sorted from blood, sampled in a trial of the OX40 agonist ivuxolimab. The chain is assembled from TRBV14 and TRBJ2-7; confidence is insufficient to name the D gene. The clonotype was recovered from an adult with an advanced solid tumor such as melanoma, head and neck, liver or kidney cancer. CDR3 region: CASSQGVGYEQYF. The nucleotide sequence reads TGTGCCAGCAGCCAAGGAGTGGGGTACGAGCAGTACTTC.